What follows are 22 T cell receptor beta chains derived from one specimen sequenced in a study of beta chain features in type 1 diabetes. Expressed TCRB transcripts were sequenced, since all the RNA that had been isolated was reverse transcribed. Assay: immunoSEQ multiplex PCR; the TCRdb copy retains only in-frame clones and omits some. The sample has approximately 170,000 clones, over 7.5% seen once; the top ten hold roughly 2.5%. Sequencing used central memory CD4+ T cells from blood. These receptors all stem from a woman under 30 in good health.

This clone occurred a few times. This sequence joins TRBV13 and TRBJ1-6; D ambiguous. CDR1 is PRHDT, CDR2 FYEKMQ, per germline (reference sequence). V lost 1 base, J lost 7 bases, and 2 bases lay in between. The CDR3 loop spans 12 amino acids. The chain's CDR3 is CASSLVNSPLHF. CDR3 coding DNA: TGTGCCAGCAGCTTAGTAAATTCACCCCTCCACTTT.

The J gene is TRBJ2-3, the V gene TRBV2; D unclear. The CDR3 has 15 amino acids. Per germline, CDR1 SNHLY and CDR2 FYNNEI. V gave up 4 bases and J gave up 0 bases, with 11 bases separating them. The CDR3 spells CASSGAQRSTDTQYF. The DNA for the CDR3 is TGTGCCAGCAGTGGAGCCCAGCGAAGCACAGATACGCAGTATTTT.

This clone has only a few counts. This sequence joins TRBV30 and TRBJ1-1; no reliable D call. Germline V CDR1 and CDR2: GTSNPN, SVGIG (reference sequence). This CDR3 region has 14 residues. Deletions cut 3 bases from V and 7 bases from J, with 18 bases between. This chain's CDR3 is CAWSSLEASGEAFF. Written as DNA, the CDR3 is TGTGCCTGGAGCTCCCTCGAAGCTTCTGGTGAAGCTTTCTTT. The whole variable domain, filled in from reference TRBV30 and TRBJ1-1, reads SQTIHQWPATLVQPVGSPLSLECTVEGTSNPNLYWYRQAAGRGLQLLFYSVGIGQISSEVPQNLSASRPQDRQFILSSKKLLLSDSGFYLCAWSSLEASGEAFFGQGTRLTVV.

This clone has a count of ten or more. The chain recombines TRBV30 with TRBJ2-7; perhaps TRBD1 as D (5 bases). Trimming removed 3 bases from V and 6 bases from J, with 21 bases in between. Germline V gene sequence: CDR1 GTSNPN, CDR2 SVGIG (reference sequence). This CDR3 contains 15 residues. The CDR3 spells CAWSHQGARNSEQYF. The CDR3 nucleotides are TGTGCCTGGAGCCACCAAGGGGCTCGCAATAGCGAGCAGTACTTC. The whole variable domain, filled in from reference TRBV30 and TRBJ2-7, reads SQTIHQWPATLVQPVGSPLSLECTVEGTSNPNLYWYRQAAGRGLQLLFYSVGIGQISSEVPQNLSASRPQDRQFILSSKKLLLSDSGFYLCAWSHQGARNSEQYFGPGTRLTVT.

This clone was counted between two and nine times. V gene TRBV5-1 combines with J gene TRBJ2-4; D is perhaps TRBD1 (6 bases). Per the germline V gene, CDR1 is SGHRS and CDR2 is YFSETQ. V lost 2 bases to trimming and J lost 5 bases, with 14 bases between them. The CDR3 length is 15 residues. The CDR3 sequence is CASSFNPGHENIQYF. CDR3 in DNA: TGCGCCAGCAGCTTTAATCCGGGACACGAAAACATTCAGTACTTC.

The V gene is TRBV2, the J gene TRBJ2-3, with D possibly matching TRBD1 (5 bases). V lost 8 bases and J lost 4, with 16 bases in between. The CDR3 totals 14 residues. Looked up from germline, CDR1 is SNHLY and CDR2 is FYNNEI. The CDR3: CASLGARAPDTQYF. CDR3 in DNA: TGTGCCAGCCTAGGGGCTCGAGCCCCAGATACGCAGTATTTT.

The chain combines TRBV2 with TRBJ1-1; 9 bases agree with TRBD1. Germline V CDR1 and CDR2: SNHLY, FYNNEI. Trimming cost V 2 bases and J 1 base; bases outside gene matches: 2. This CDR3 region has 15 residues. The chain's CDR3 is CASSEQTGGNTEAFF. In DNA form, the CDR3 reads TGTGCCAGCAGTGAACAGACAGGGGGGAACACTGAAGCTTTCTTT.

This clone showed up just once. The V call is TRBV7-9, the J call TRBJ1-3; D is perhaps TRBD1 (5 bases). The CDR3 has 17 residues. V shed 4 bases and J shed 0 bases, with 16 bases lying between them. Per germline, CDR1 SEHNR and CDR2 FQNEAQ (reference sequence). CDR3 sequence reads: CASSSGTFRNSGNTIYF. The CDR3 nucleotides read TGTGCCAGCAGCTCAGGGACTTTCCGTAACTCTGGAAACACCATATATTTT.

This clone was observed a few times. The chain combines TRBV6-1 with TRBJ2-1; no clear D gene. Germline CDR1 is MNHNS and CDR2 is SASEGT. The CDR3 contains 13 residues. The V gene lost 9 bases and the J gene lost 4 bases, with 13 bases spanning the gap. CDR3 in DNA: TGTGCCAGTGGGCAAATCTATTACAATGAGCAGTTCTTC. This encodes CASGQIYYNEQFF.

This clone has just a few counts. The rearrangement joins TRBV11-3 to TRBJ2-3; no clear D gene. The germline V gene encodes CDR1 SGHNT and CDR2 YENEEA. The CDR3 contains 13 residues. V was trimmed by 3 bases and J by 6 bases, leaving 10 bases between them. The CDR3, as DNA: TGTGCCAGCAGCTTCGAGAGAGAGGATACGCAGTATTTT. Protein sequence: CASSFEREDTQYF.

This clone was counted only a few times. The chain recombines TRBV7-2 with TRBJ2-5; TRBD2 matches at 10 bases. The ends lost 1 base at V and 6 bases at J; junction bases unmatched: 8. The CDR3 is 16 amino acids. The germline V gene encodes CDR1 SGHTA and CDR2 FQGNSA. CDR3 DNA: TGTGCCAGCAGCTTAGAGAGCGGGGGGGGCCTGAAGACCCAGTACTTC. Its protein is CASSLESGGGLKTQYF.

Only a few counts were recorded for this clone. CDR3 nucleotides: TGTGCCAGCAGGTCGACTAGCGGGGGACGGCAGTACGAGCAGTACTTC. Translating gives CASRSTSGGRQYEQYF. The chain couples TRBV2 to TRBJ2-7; 12 nucleotides line up with TRBD2. Germline V gene sequence: CDR1 SNHLY, CDR2 FYNNEI. Trimming cost V 6 bases and J 4 bases; bases outside gene matches: 10. The CDR3 spans 16 residues.

This chain joins TRBV4-2 and TRBJ2-5, with D unresolved. This CDR3 contains 13 residues. Trimming cost V 1 base and J 5 bases, with 8 bases left between them. The germline gives CDR1 LGHNA, CDR2 YNFKEQ. CDR3 amino acids: CASSQGTVETQYF. The CDR3 DNA sequence: TGTGCCAGCAGCCAAGGCACAGTCGAGACCCAGTACTTC.

In its sample, this clone was seen many times. The chain joins TRBV4-1 to TRBJ2-1; the match to TRBD2 covers 9 bases. The CDR3 contains 16 residues. The V segment lost 4 bases and the J segment 3 bases; nucleotides outside the gene matches: 7. Looked up from germline, CDR1 is MGHRA and CDR2 is YSYEKL. CDR3 region: CASSPTPAGGYNEQFF. In nucleotides, the CDR3 is TGCGCCAGCAGCCCCACGCCAGCGGGAGGCTACAATGAGCAGTTCTTC.

The rearrangement uses TRBV6-1 and TRBJ2-1, with 8 bases matching TRBD2. CDR1 and CDR2 (germline): MNHNS, SASEGT. J gave up 8 bases and V 11 bases, and 5 bases lay outside the gene matches. There are 11 residues in the CDR3. The CDR3, as DNA: TGTGCCGTCGGGAGGGGCGATGAGCAGTTCTTC. The encoded protein is CAVGRGDEQFF.

This clone came up a few times. Other DNA sequences in this specimen translate into the identical CDR3. The chain carries TRBV7-2 and TRBJ2-7; TRBD1 agrees at 7 bases. This CDR3 spans 14 amino acids. The J segment lost 4 bases and the V segment lost 2 bases, leaving 5 bases of the junction unmatched. CDR1 and CDR2 from the germline V gene are SGHTA and FQGNSA. Here the CDR3 reads CASSLRQGWYEQYF. The CDR3 DNA is TGTGCCAGCAGCTTACGACAGGGATGGTACGAGCAGTACTTC.

The gene calls are TRBV5-4 and TRBJ1-1; a weak D match, TRBD1 (5 bases). The V end lost 6 bases, the J end lost 8 bases, and 20 bases lay between the germline ends. Per germline, CDR1 SGHNT and CDR2 YYREEE (reference sequence). This CDR3 has 14 amino acids. The CDR3 protein is CASTPQGGSEEAFF. CDR3 DNA: TGTGCCAGCACTCCTCAGGGAGGGTCGGAGGAAGCTTTCTTT.

This clone was found a few times. The rearrangement joins TRBV5-4 to TRBJ1-1; 8 nucleotides line up with TRBD1. Germline V gene sequence: CDR1 SGHNT, CDR2 YYREEE (reference sequence). The V gene end was trimmed by 3 bases and the J gene end by 1 base; junction bases not matched to a gene: 5. The CDR3 covers 15 residues. The CDR3: CASSSKQGGNTEAFF. DNA of the CDR3: TGTGCCAGCAGCTCCAAACAGGGGGGGAACACTGAAGCTTTCTTT. The entire variable domain, with the rest obtained from reference TRBV5-4 and TRBJ1-1, is as follows: ETGVTQSPTHLIKTRGQQVTLRCSSQSGHNTVSWYQQALGQGPQFIFQYYREEENGRGNFPPRFSGLQFPNYSSELNVNALELDDSALYLCASSSKQGGNTEAFFGQGTRLTVV.

This clone was seen a single time. V and J are TRBV7-2 and TRBJ1-2; TRBD1 might be the D (6 bases). There are 13 residues in the CDR3. V was clipped by 3 bases and J by 6 bases, with 11 bases between them. The germline V gene encodes CDR1 SGHTA and CDR2 FQGNSA. The CDR3 DNA reads as TGTGCCAGCAGCTTTACAGGGCGTGATGGCTACACCTTC. It encodes CASSFTGRDGYTF.

This chain uses TRBV11-2 with TRBJ2-3; 12 bases align to TRBD2. The CDR3 has 16 amino acids. V shed 5 bases and J 0 bases; nucleotides not matched to a gene: 3. Germline V gives CDR1 SGHAT, CDR2 FQNNGV. CDR3 DNA: TGTGCCAGCAGCGCCGGGACTAGCGGGAGCACAGATACGCAGTATTTT. Residues: CASSAGTSGSTDTQYF.

This clone was recorded a few times. This chain joins TRBV29-1 and TRBJ1-4; D is ambiguous. CDR1 is SQVTM, CDR2 ANQGSEA, per germline. CDR3 length: 11 amino acids. Trimming left V 7 bases short and J 5 bases short, with 8 bases between. CDR3 bases: TGCAGCGCGACGGGAAATGAAAAACTGTTTTTT. Its translation: CSATGNEKLFF.

This clone has at least ten counts. The gene calls are TRBV7-2 and TRBJ2-1; weak D call: TRBD2 (5 bases). The CDR3 loop spans 13 amino acids. V gave up 1 base and J gave up 9 bases, with 10 bases separating them. The germline CDR1 and CDR2 sequences are SGHTA and FQGNSA. The CDR3 DNA sequence: TGTGCCAGCAGCTTAGGGCGGGTGGGTGAGCAGTTCTTC. This encodes CASSLGRVGEQFF.